The next 20 T cell receptor beta chains were all read from a single sample in a study of Graves' ophthalmopathy and Graves' hyperthyroidism. Amplification of the TCR beta CDR3 regions used RNA transcripts (as template). Second-round multiplex PCR came after first-round RT-PCR with HTBI primers. MiXCR, applied by TCRdb to the multiplex PCR reads, yields one record per CDR3 protein. Of around 1.1 million distinct CDR3 sequences listed, roughly two fifths are singletons. Sequencing was carried out using peripheral blood or thyroid tissue (not recorded which). These receptors came from an adult man with Graves' hyperthyroidism.

The V call is TRBV5-1, the J call TRBJ2-5; possible D gene TRBD1, 6 bases. The CDR3 covers 16 residues. In germline, CDR1 is SGHRS, CDR2 YFSETQ. The ends were cut back, 7 bases at V and 0 bases at J, with 19 bases in the middle. The CDR3 DNA is TGCGCCAGCGGACCGGACAGCTCTTTGTACCAAGAGACCCAGTACTTC. Protein sequence: CASGPDSSLYQETQYF.

This clonotype was detected many times. The rearrangement links TRBV20-1 to TRBJ2-6; D is unresolved. The V gene's germline CDR1 is DFQATT and CDR2 SNEGSKA (reference sequence). Trimming took 2 bases from V and 2 from J, leaving 10 bases between them. The CDR3 loop spans 15 amino acids. CDR3: CSARNTVAGANVLTF. DNA for the CDR3: TGCAGTGCTAGAAATACGGTGGCTGGGGCCAACGTCCTGACTTTC.

This clonotype was detected only a few times. This chain links TRBV7-2 with TRBJ1-5; D is perhaps TRBD1 (5 bases). The CDR3 is 15 amino acids. V was clipped by 4 bases and J by 3 bases, with 13 bases between them. CDR1 and CDR2 (germline): SGHTA, FQGNSA. For the CDR3, the DNA is TGTGCCAGCAGCTCCCGGGACGGCTTCAATCAGCCCCAGCATTTT. It is translated as CASSSRDGFNQPQHF.

The rearrangement uses TRBV20-1 and TRBJ2-7, with 9 bases lining up with TRBD1. CDR3 length equals 13 residues. Germline CDR1 and CDR2: DFQATT and SNEGSKA (reference sequence). V shed 3 bases, J shed 11 bases, and the junction held 11 bases outside the gene matches. The CDR3 loop reads CSASLMGTGIKYF. Written as DNA, the CDR3 is TGCAGTGCTAGTCTCATGGGGACAGGGATCAAGTACTTC.

This rearrangement joins TRBV7-6 to TRBJ2-2; 8 bases align to TRBD2. Germline CDR1 and CDR2: SGHVS and FNYEAQ. CDR3 size: 18 residues. V lost 2 bases to trimming and J lost 2 bases; unmatched junction nucleotides: 10. The CDR3 DNA reads as TGTGCCAGCAGCTTAATTCCGGCGGGGGGAGATAACACCGGGGAGCTGTTTTTT. It codes for CASSLIPAGGDNTGELFF.

This clonotype was seen repeatedly, ten times or more. This chain uses TRBV15 with TRBJ1-5, with D perhaps matching TRBD1 (6 bases). The CDR3 has 16 amino acids. Deletions cut 4 bases from V and 0 bases from J, with 13 bases between. Per germline, CDR1 LNHNV and CDR2 YYDKDF (reference sequence). The CDR3 coding sequence is TGTGCCACCAGCAAAACGAGGACAGATAGCAATCAGCCCCAGCATTTT. Amino acids: CATSKTRTDSNQPQHF.

This clonotype was found many times. The rearrangement links TRBV30 to TRBJ2-7, with D hard to call. The CDR3 is 12 residues long. Germline V gene data show CDR1 as GTSNPN and CDR2 as SVGIG (reference sequence). The V end lost 4 bases, the J end lost 0 bases, and 7 bases lay between the germline ends. CDR3 sequence: CAWIVHSYEQYF. For the CDR3, the DNA is TGTGCCTGGATCGTCCACTCCTACGAGCAGTACTTC.

The table lists this clonotype with a count of one. Since a much larger clone is just one base distant, this may be a read error. V and J are TRBV4-1 and TRBJ1-6, with D maybe TRBD1 (5 bases). Germline-derived CDR1 and CDR2 are MGHRA and YSYEKL. The V gene lost 4 bases and the J gene lost 7 bases, with 8 bases spanning the gap. The CDR3 has 13 amino acids. CDR3 bases: TGCGCCAGCAGCCCAAGACAGAATTCACCCCTCCACTTT. It codes for CASSPRQNSPLHF.

This clonotype was recorded at least ten times. The chain joins TRBV25-1 to TRBJ2-2; no firm D call. The CDR3 has 14 amino acids. Germline V gives CDR1 MGHDK, CDR2 SYGVNS. Trimming removed 1 base from V and 0 bases from J, with 3 bases in between. The CDR3 coding sequence is TGTGCCAGCAGTGAATTAACGAACACCGGGGAGCTGTTTTTT. Residues: CASSELTNTGELFF.

This clonotype was counted ten times or more. The chain carries TRBV24-1 and TRBJ1-5; 7 nucleotides match TRBD1. The CDR3 extends over 16 amino acids. CDR1 KGHDR and CDR2 SFDVKD come from the germline V gene. With 5 bases clipped from V and 3 bases from J, the junction kept 9 bases outside the gene matches. The CDR3 here is CATSGNDRAYNQPQHF. As DNA, the CDR3 is TGTGCCACCAGTGGGAATGACAGGGCGTACAATCAGCCCCAGCATTTT.

The chain couples TRBV7-2 to TRBJ1-2; possibly TRBD1 for D (5 bases). V gave up 5 bases and J gave up 8 bases, with 15 bases separating them. Germline V gene lookup returns CDR1 SGHTA and CDR2 FQGNSA. This CDR3 region has 13 residues. The CDR3 DNA follows: TGTGCCAGCAGCCCGGGGGATTCTTCCGGCTACACCTTC. Residues: CASSPGDSSGYTF.

This clonotype showed up many times. The rearrangement uses TRBV12-3 or TRBV12-4 and TRBJ1-2, with D possibly matching TRBD1 (6 bases). This CDR3 spans 12 amino acids. Trimming removed 4 bases at V and 6 bases at J, with 9 bases between. The CDR3 loop is CASSYTGNGYTF. The CDR3 DNA reads as TGTGCCAGCAGTTATACAGGGAATGGCTACACCTTC.

This clonotype was detected many times. The rearrangement links TRBV28 to TRBJ2-5; D not certain. V lost 4 bases and J lost 5, with 8 bases in between. CDR3 length equals 12 residues. Germline assignment: CDR1 MDHEN and CDR2 SYDVKM. CDR3 bases: TGTGCCAGCAGTTCCGATCGGGAGACCCAGTACTTC. Encoded protein: CASSSDRETQYF.

The count of this clonotype is one. The chain links TRBV10-3 to TRBJ1-5; possible D gene TRBD1, 6 bases. Trimming shortened V by 10 bases and J by 3 bases, and 22 bases separated the two germline ends. The CDR3 is 16 amino acids. The germline V gene encodes CDR1 ENHRY and CDR2 SYGVKD. Here the CDR3 reads CASNQREGGSNQPQHF. For the CDR3, the DNA is TGTGCCAGCAACCAACGCGAGGGGGGTTCCAATCAGCCCCAGCATTTT.

The rearrangement uses TRBV20-1 and TRBJ1-2, with 8 bases lining up with TRBD1. CDR3 length: 12 amino acids. Germline-derived CDR1 and CDR2 are DFQATT and SNEGSKA (reference sequence). V lost 5 bases, J lost 3 bases, and 2 bases stayed unmatched. CDR3 amino acids: CSAGQGHYGYTF. CDR3 DNA: TGCAGTGCTGGACAGGGCCACTATGGCTACACCTTC.

This clonotype was counted only a few times. This chain joins TRBV14 and TRBJ2-3, with D perhaps matching TRBD1 (5 bases). The CDR3 has 16 amino acids. The germline V gene encodes CDR1 SGHDN and CDR2 FVKESK. V shed 0 bases and J shed 0 bases, with 10 bases lying between them. The CDR3 coding sequence is TGTGCCAGCAGCCAAGAGGTTGACAGCAGCACAGATACGCAGTATTTT. Translation gives CASSQEVDSSTDTQYF.

This clonotype was counted many times. This chain uses TRBV20-1 with TRBJ1-5; D uncertain. V was cut by 3 bases and J by 3 bases, with 9 bases left in between. The CDR3 is 13 residues long. Germline V gene sequence: CDR1 DFQATT, CDR2 SNEGSKA (reference sequence). The CDR3 nucleotides are TGCAGTGCTAGCTACGGATACAATCAGCCCCAGCATTTT. It is translated as CSASYGYNQPQHF.

The V call is TRBV7-9, the J call TRBJ2-2; 8 bases line up with TRBD2. V dropped 6 bases and J dropped 0; count of bases not matched to a gene: 6. Germline V CDR1 and CDR2: SEHNR, FQNEAQ (reference sequence). The CDR3 length is 16 residues. In nucleotides, the CDR3 is TGTGCCAGCAGTCCAATAGCGGGATCGAACACCGGGGAGCTGTTTTTT. Translation gives CASSPIAGSNTGELFF.

This clonotype was counted at least ten times. The CDR3 here is CASSLGLVQDQYF. The CDR3 DNA sequence: TGTGCCAGCAGCTTAGGGTTGGTCCAGGATCAGTACTTC. J is TRBJ2-7 and V is TRBV7-9; unclear D gene. The CDR3 sequence is 13 residues long. V lost 1 base to trimming and J lost 10 bases, with 14 bases between them. The germline CDR1 and CDR2 sequences are SEHNR and FQNEAQ (reference sequence).

This chain uses TRBV29-1 with TRBJ2-7, with 10 bases that match TRBD2. J gave up 6 bases and V 8 bases, and 16 bases lay outside the gene matches. CDR1 is SQVTM, CDR2 ANQGSEA, per germline. The CDR3 has 15 residues. The CDR3 DNA is TGCAGCTTGCGACTAGCGGGTGGCATTACCTCCGAGCAGTACTTC. It specifies CSLRLAGGITSEQYF.